A single sample is the source of the 12 T cell receptor beta chains below, sequenced in a study of early T cells in non-severe SARS-CoV-2 infection. TCRdb used MiXCR to reprocess the 5' RACE reads, holding one entry per CDR3 protein. Counted here are 22,000 or so distinct CDR3 sequences, roughly 4.1% occurring once; the ten biggest clones make up 15% to 20%. Material: whole blood. Source of these receptors: an adult who was a healthcare worker with PCR-confirmed SARS-CoV-2 infection or an uninfected control (not recorded which).

Only a few counts were recorded for this clonotype. The chain employs TRBV11-2 and TRBJ2-2, with 11 nucleotides matching TRBD2. Germline lookup yields CDR1 SGHAT and CDR2 FQNNGV. This CDR3 comprises 16 residues. V gave up 4 bases and J gave up 7 bases; unmatched junction bases: 8. CDR3 residues: CASSSLLAGAGGELFF. The CDR3 bases are TGTGCCAGCAGCTCCCTACTAGCGGGAGCTGGCGGGGAGCTGTTTTTT. The variable domain in full, with the rest retrieved from reference TRBV11-2 and TRBJ2-2, is EAGVAQSPRYKIIEKRQSVAFWCNPISGHATLYWYQQILGQGPKLLIQFQNNGVVDDSQLPKDRFSAERLKGVDSTLKIQPAKLEDSAVYLCASSSLLAGAGGELFFGEGSRLTVL.

This clonotype was observed many times. J is TRBJ2-7 and V is TRBV5-1; 12 nucleotides line up with TRBD1. The length of the CDR3 is 14 residues. CDR1 and CDR2 from the germline V gene are SGHRS and YFSETQ. With 3 bases clipped from V and 7 bases from J, the junction kept 5 bases outside the gene matches. The CDR3 reads CASSSRDRGLEQYF. DNA of the CDR3: TGCGCCAGCAGCTCCCGGGACAGGGGGCTTGAGCAGTACTTC.

Within the sample, this clonotype is medium-sized. One end of the junction is discordant with germline, which a read error may explain. This chain links TRBV30 with TRBJ2-1; D is undetermined. Germline V gene sequence: CDR1 GTSNPN, CDR2 SVGIG (reference sequence). The CDR3 covers 13 residues. The CDR3 coding sequence is TGTGCCTGGACAGGCGCGGCTTACAGTGAGCAGTTCTTC. Translating it yields CAWTGAAYSEQFF.

Only a few counts were recorded for this clonotype. The V gene is TRBV11-2, the J gene TRBJ2-1; no firm D call. The V end was cut by 2 bases, the J end by 6 bases, with 5 bases between. The CDR3 has 12 amino acids. Germline loops: CDR1 SGHAT, CDR2 FQNNGV. The CDR3 is CASSLFGNEQFF. CDR3 nucleotides: TGTGCCAGCAGCTTATTCGGCAATGAGCAGTTCTTC.

This clonotype was counted at least ten times. The rearrangement joins TRBV20-1 to TRBJ2-1, with TRBD2 identical over 11 bases. Trimming removed 0 bases from V and 6 bases from J; junction bases left unmatched: 7. This CDR3 is 16 amino acids long. From germline, CDR1 is DFQATT and CDR2 SNEGSKA (reference sequence). The CDR3 DNA sequence: TGCAGTGCTAGAGATCCGACTAGCGGGATAGGCAATGAGCAGTTCTTC. Protein product: CSARDPTSGIGNEQFF.

This clonotype was observed at least ten times. V gene TRBV5-1 combines with J gene TRBJ2-7, with 7 bases aligning to TRBD1. Germline values: CDR1 SGHRS, CDR2 YFSETQ. The CDR3 is made up of 16 amino acids. The junction had 11 bases not matched to a gene; V was cut back by 5 bases and J by 0 bases. The CDR3 coding sequence is TGCGCCAGCAGTGGGGTTGGGACAGCCGGCTCCTACGAGCAGTACTTC. Its translation is CASSGVGTAGSYEQYF. Combining the CDR3 with reference TRBV5-1 and TRBJ2-7 gives the whole variable domain KAGVTQTPRYLIKTRGQQVTLSCSPISGHRSVSWYQQTPGQGLQFLFEYFSETQRNKGNFPGRFSGRQFSNSRSEMNVSTLELGDSALYLCASSGVGTAGSYEQYFGPGTRLTVT.

This clonotype appeared many times. The V and J genes are TRBV5-1 and TRBJ2-2; possibly TRBD1 for D (5 bases). The CDR3 is 14 residues long. CDR1 and CDR2 (germline): SGHRS, YFSETQ. Between the trimmed V and J ends, which lost 5 bases and 4 bases, there was a span of 12 bases. The CDR3 bases are TGCGCCAGCAGTTCTCAGGGTCCCACCGGGGAGCTGTTTTTT. Translated, it gives CASSSQGPTGELFF.

A few counts support this clonotype. The rearrangement links TRBV29-1 to TRBJ2-3; 11 bases are a match to TRBD2. The germline V gene encodes CDR1 SQVTM and CDR2 ANQGSEA. The CDR3 runs 15 residues. The V gene end was trimmed by 4 bases and the J gene end by 3 bases; junction bases not matched to a gene: 6. CDR3 nucleotides: TGCAGCGTTGTAGCGGGACTAGCGGAAACAGATACGCAGTATTTT. Amino acid sequence: CSVVAGLAETDTQYF.

This clonotype was detected many times. The chain carries TRBV7-9 and TRBJ2-3, with D possibly TRBD1 on 5 matching bases. V lost 1 base to trimming and J lost 8 bases, with 10 bases between them. This CDR3 region has 13 residues. CDR1 is SEHNR, CDR2 FQNEAQ, per germline (reference sequence). The CDR3 here is CASSLVIDSTQYF. The CDR3 DNA reads as TGTGCCAGCAGCTTAGTGATAGACAGTACGCAGTATTTT.

This clonotype was counted many times. The genes are TRBV12-3 or TRBV12-4 and TRBJ1-1; a possible D gene is TRBD1 (5 bases). V was clipped by 1 base and J by 10 bases, with 13 bases between them. CDR3 length equals 13 residues. Here the CDR3 reads CASSLVQGGGAFF. CDR3 in DNA: TGTGCCAGCAGTTTAGTCCAGGGCGGCGGAGCTTTCTTT.

This clonotype was seen only a few times. The chain carries TRBV3-1 and TRBJ2-7; D might be TRBD1 or TRBD2, each matching 6 bases. Germline V CDR1 and CDR2: LGHDT, YNNKEL (reference sequence). The germline V and J ends were trimmed by 3 bases and 2 bases, with 8 bases remaining between them. This CDR3 contains 13 residues. Here the CDR3 DNA reads TGTGCCAGCAGCCAGGAGGGGGCCTACGAGCAGTACTTC. This sequence encodes CASSQEGAYEQYF.

The chain links TRBV5-1 to TRBJ2-7; 8 nucleotides match TRBD2. The germline V gene encodes CDR1 SGHRS and CDR2 YFSETQ. CDR3 length: 15 residues. J gave up 1 base and V 0 bases, and 3 bases lay outside the gene matches. The CDR3 loop reads CASSLGGLVSYEQYF. In nucleotides, the CDR3 is TGCGCCAGCAGCTTGGGGGGACTAGTATCCTACGAGCAGTACTTC.